This TCR beta chain was retrieved from a study of T cells in Graves' hyperthyroidism and ophthalmopathy. This clonotype was picked up many times. Amplified TCR beta CDR3 regions derived from RNA transcripts. Initially, a first-round RT-PCR of the TCR CDR3 employed the HTBI primer set. Each CDR3 protein gets one entry after TCRdb re-called the multiplex PCR reads with MiXCR. The sample consists of approximately 610,000 distinct CDR3 sequences, roughly 14% of them appearing once. Germline V gives CDR1 MNHEY, CDR2 SVGAGI. This CDR3 spans 13 amino acids. Trimming pared 3 bases from V and 8 bases from J, leaving 13 bases between.

The origin of this receptor is a woman aged 40 to 55 with Graves' ophthalmopathy. The sample was blood. The chain combines TRBV6-5 with TRBJ1-1, with a tentative D call TRBD1 (5 bases). In nucleotides, the CDR3 is TGTGCCAGCAGTTATCCGCCCGGGGACGAAGCTTTCTTT. Its translation: CASSYPPGDEAFF.